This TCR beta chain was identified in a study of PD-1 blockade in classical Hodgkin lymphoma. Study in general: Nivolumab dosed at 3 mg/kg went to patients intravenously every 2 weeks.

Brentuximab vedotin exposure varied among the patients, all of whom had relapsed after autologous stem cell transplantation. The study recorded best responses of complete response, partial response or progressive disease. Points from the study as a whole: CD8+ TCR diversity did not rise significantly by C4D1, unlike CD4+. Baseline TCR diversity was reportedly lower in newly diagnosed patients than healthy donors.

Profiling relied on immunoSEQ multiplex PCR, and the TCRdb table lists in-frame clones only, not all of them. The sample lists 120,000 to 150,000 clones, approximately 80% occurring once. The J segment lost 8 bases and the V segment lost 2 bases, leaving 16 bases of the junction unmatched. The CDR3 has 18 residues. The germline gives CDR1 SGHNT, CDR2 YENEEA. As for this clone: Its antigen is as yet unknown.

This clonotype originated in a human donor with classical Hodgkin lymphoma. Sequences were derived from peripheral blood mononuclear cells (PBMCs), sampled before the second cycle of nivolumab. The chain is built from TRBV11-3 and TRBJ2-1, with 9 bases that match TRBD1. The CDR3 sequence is CASSLSLLPGQGGHEQFF. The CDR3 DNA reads TGTGCCAGCAGCTTATCCCTACTACCGGGACAGGGAGGCCATGAGCAGTTCTTC.